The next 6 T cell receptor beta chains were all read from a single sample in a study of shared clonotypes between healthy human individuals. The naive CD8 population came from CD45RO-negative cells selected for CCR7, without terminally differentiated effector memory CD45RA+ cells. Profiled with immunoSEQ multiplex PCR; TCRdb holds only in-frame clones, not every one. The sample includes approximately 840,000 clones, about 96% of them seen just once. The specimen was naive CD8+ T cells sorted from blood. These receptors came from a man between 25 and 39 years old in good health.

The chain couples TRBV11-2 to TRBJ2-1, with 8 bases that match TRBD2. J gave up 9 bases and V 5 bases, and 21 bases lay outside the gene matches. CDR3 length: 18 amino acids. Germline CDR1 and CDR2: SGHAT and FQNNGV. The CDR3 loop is CASSQNLAYPGRAGEQFF. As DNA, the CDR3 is TGTGCCAGCAGCCAGAACTTAGCCTACCCCGGGAGGGCGGGTGAGCAGTTCTTC.

CDR3 sequence: CASSSPDRAEETQYF. The CDR3 DNA reads as TGCGCCAGCAGCTCCCCCGATAGGGCTGAAGAGACCCAGTACTTC. This chain connects TRBV5-1 to TRBJ2-5, with D hard to call. The CDR3 contains 15 residues. Trimming took off 3 bases at V and 3 bases at J, with 15 bases between the two ends. CDR1 and CDR2 from the germline V gene are SGHRS and YFSETQ.

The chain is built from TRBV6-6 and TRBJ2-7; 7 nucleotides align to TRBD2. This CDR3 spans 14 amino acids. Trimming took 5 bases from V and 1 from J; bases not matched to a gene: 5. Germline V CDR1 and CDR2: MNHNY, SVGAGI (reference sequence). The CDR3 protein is CASSPSGTSYEQYF. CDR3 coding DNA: TGTGCCAGCAGTCCGAGCGGGACTTCCTACGAGCAGTACTTC.

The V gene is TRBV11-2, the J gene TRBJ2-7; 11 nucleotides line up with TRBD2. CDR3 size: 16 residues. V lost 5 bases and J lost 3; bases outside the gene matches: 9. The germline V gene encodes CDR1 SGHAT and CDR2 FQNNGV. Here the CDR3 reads CASSLSGRASSYEQYF. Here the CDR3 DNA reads TGTGCCAGCAGCCTTAGCGGGAGGGCCTCCAGCTACGAGCAGTACTTC.

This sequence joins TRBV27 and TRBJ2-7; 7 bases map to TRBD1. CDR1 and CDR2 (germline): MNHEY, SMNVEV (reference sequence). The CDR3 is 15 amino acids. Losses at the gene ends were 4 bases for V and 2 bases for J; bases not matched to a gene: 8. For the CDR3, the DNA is TGTGCCAGCAGTTACCGGGACAGCCTAACCTACGAGCAGTACTTC. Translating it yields CASSYRDSLTYEQYF.

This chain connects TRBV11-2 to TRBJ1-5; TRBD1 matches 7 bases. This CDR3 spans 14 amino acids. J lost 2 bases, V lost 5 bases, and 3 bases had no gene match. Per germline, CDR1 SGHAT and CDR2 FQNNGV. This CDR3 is CASSPGQGNQPQHF. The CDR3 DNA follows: TGTGCCAGCAGCCCAGGACAGGGCAATCAGCCCCAGCATTTT.